This is a list of T cell receptor beta chains from one sample in a study of response to subunit inactivated influenza vaccine. TCRdb re-derived calls from the RT-PCR reads in MiXCR, one entry per CDR3 protein. Among approximately 300,000 distinct CDR3 sequences listed, approximately 20% were seen once. This material consisted of PBMCs from blood, taken approximately 20 months after vaccination. The receptors derive from a man between 45 and 75 years old who received an inactivated influenza vaccine. Each CDR3 is given with its conserved first and last residue. Fields, in order: clone size, V gene, J gene, D gene, CDR3 length, CDR3 protein, CDR3 DNA. The D gene is left open where the match is weak. Size is omitted from some rows. Given values are once, few, many or a class for expanded clones.

>-|TRBV6-5|TRBJ2-3|TRBD1|16
CASSYSPTGGPDTQYF
TGTGCCAGCAGTTACTCGCCGACAGGGGGTCCAGATACGCAGTATTTT
>once|TRBV28|TRBJ2-7|-|13
CASKRQGGYEQYF
TGTGCCAGCAAAAGGCAGGGAGGCTACGAGCAGTACTTC
>-|TRBV27|TRBJ1-2|-|14
CASSFGTTNYGYTF
TGTGCCAGCAGTTTCGGGACAACTAACTATGGCTACACCTTC
>many|TRBV20-1|TRBJ1-1|TRBD1|16
CSARDAGQGMNTEAFF
TGCAGTGCTAGAGATGCCGGACAGGGGATGAACACTGAAGCTTTCTTT
>-|TRBV5-1|TRBJ1-4|TRBD1|16
CASSYYGQANNEKLFF
TGCGCCAGCAGCTATTACGGACAGGCGAACAATGAAAAACTGTTTTTT
>once|TRBV9|TRBJ2-5|TRBD2|14
CASSAGLAVETQYF
TGTGCCAGCAGCGCCGGACTAGCGGTAGAGACCCAGTACTTC
>few|TRBV6-1|TRBJ1-2|TRBD1|16
CASRMPGQGSNYGYTF
TGTGCCAGCAGGATGCCGGGACAGGGAAGTAACTATGGCTACACCTTC
>few|TRBV29-1|TRBJ2-3|TRBD2|15
CSVEDRGGGTDTQYF
TGCAGCGTTGAAGACCGCGGGGGGGGTACAGATACGCAGTATTTT
>-|TRBV28|TRBJ2-7|TRBD2|15
CASNHPSGSSYEQYF
TGTGCCAGTAACCATCCTAGCGGGAGTTCCTACGAGCAGTACTTC
>-|TRBV4-3|TRBJ2-1|TRBD2|17
CASSQDGGGGAYNEQFF
TGCGCCAGCAGCCAAGATGGGGGGGGGGGAGCCTACAATGAGCAGTTCTTC
>-|TRBV20-1|TRBJ1-6|-|13
CSAKTGSNSPLHF
TGCAGTGCTAAAACAGGGTCTAATTCACCCCTCCACTTT
>-|TRBV20-1|TRBJ2-5|TRBD2|17
CSARSLLAGEGLGTQYF
TGCAGTGCTAGATCACTTCTAGCGGGAGAAGGCCTGGGGACCCAGTACTTC
>many|TRBV7-9|TRBJ1-1|-|17
CASSPRSLTEVNTEAFF
TGTGCCAGCAGCCCACGTTCCCTAACTGAAGTGAACACTGAAGCTTTCTTT
>-|TRBV5-1|TRBJ2-2|TRBD2|16
CASSPQAGAVAGELFF
TGCGCCAGCAGCCCTCAAGCGGGGGCGGTCGCCGGGGAGCTGTTTTTT
>-|TRBV20-1|TRBJ1-4|-|13
CSARKVAGEKLFF
TGCAGTGCGAGGAAGGTGGCGGGCGAAAAACTGTTTTTT
>-|TRBV7-8|TRBJ2-6|TRBD1|17
CASSLVDRVEGANVLTF
TGTGCCAGCAGCTTAGTTGACAGGGTGGAAGGGGCCAACGTCCTGACTTTC
>-|TRBV18|TRBJ2-1|-|15
CASSLWETGPNEQFF
TGTGCCAGCTCACTTTGGGAGACAGGACCGAATGAGCAGTTCTTC
>many|TRBV27|TRBJ1-2|TRBD1|13
CASSTDREGGYTF
TGTGCCAGCTCCACCGACAGGGAGGGCGGCTACACCTTC
>-|TRBV6-4|TRBJ2-2|-|16
CASSEFFSANTGELFF
TGTGCCAGCAGTGAGTTTTTCAGCGCAAACACCGGGGAGCTGTTTTTT
>few|TRBV5-6|TRBJ2-1|-|12
CASSVRTSSQFF
TGTGCCAGCAGCGTGCGTACTAGCAGCCAGTTCTTC
>-|TRBV20-1|TRBJ2-3|-|14
CSANPPGLPDTQYF
TGCAGTGCTAATCCCCCAGGCCTCCCAGATACGCAGTATTTT
>-|TRBV20-1|TRBJ1-2|TRBD1|17
CSASPGQGVQVGYGYTF
TGCAGTGCTAGTCCGGGACAGGGGGTACAGGTGGGCTATGGCTACACCTTC
>-|TRBV30|TRBJ1-5|TRBD1|12
CAWSGGGQPQHF
TGTGCCTGGAGTGGAGGGGGCCAGCCCCAGCATTTT
>-|TRBV7-2|TRBJ1-2|-|14
CASSLAEGPKGYTF
TGTGCCAGCAGCTTAGCAGAGGGGCCGAAAGGCTACACCTTC
>few|TRBV11-1|TRBJ1-2|-|18
CASSLVSLRFTLDYGYTF
TGTGCCAGCAGCTTAGTGTCATTACGATTCACTTTGGACTATGGCTACACCTTC
>-|TRBV5-1|TRBJ1-2|-|14
CASSLSGVNYGYTF
TGCGCCAGCAGCTTGTCAGGGGTTAACTATGGCTACACCTTC
>many|TRBV5-1|TRBJ1-2|-|18
CASSLEYSWGVSNYGYTF
TGCGCCAGCAGCTTGGAGTATTCATGGGGGGTTTCTAACTATGGCTACACCTTC
>-|TRBV7-9|TRBJ2-4|-|14
CASSLDAGVHIQYF
TGTGCCAGCAGCTTAGATGCAGGGGTGCACATTCAGTACTTC
>-|TRBV4-1|TRBJ2-7|TRBD1|14
CASSRRDRGYEQYF
TGCGCCAGCAGCAGAAGGGACAGGGGCTACGAGCAGTACTTC
>once|TRBV6-6|TRBJ2-7|-|11
CASVGFYEQYF
TGTGCCAGCGTCGGTTTCTACGAGCAGTACTTC
>-|TRBV27|TRBJ1-1|-|14
CASRSGPQNTEAFF
TGTGCCAGCAGGTCGGGGCCGCAGAACACTGAAGCTTTCTTT
>many|TRBV7-8|TRBJ2-3|-|15
CASSLEGWSTDTQYF
TGTGCCAGCAGCTTAGAGGGCTGGAGCACAGATACGCAGTATTTT
>many|TRBV5-5|TRBJ1-2|-|14
CASSLEQFGNGYTF
TGTGCCAGCAGCTTGGAACAGTTCGGTAATGGCTACACCTTC
>-|TRBV6-5|TRBJ2-7|-|14
CASSYEGSSYEQYF
TGTGCCAGCAGTTACGAAGGAAGCTCCTACGAGCAGTACTTC
>few|TRBV11-2|TRBJ1-2|-|14
CASRPTRGNYGYTF
TGTGCCAGCAGACCCACTCGGGGGAACTATGGCTACACCTTC
>many|TRBV25-1|TRBJ2-1|TRBD2|16
CASSELAGGMNNEQFF
TGTGCCAGCAGTGAACTAGCGGGAGGCATGAACAATGAGCAGTTCTTC
>-|TRBV12-3/TRBV12-4|TRBJ2-3|-|13
CASSPHEDQPQYF
TGTGCCAGCAGTCCTCATGAGGATCAGCCCCAGTATTTT